A selection of T cell receptor beta chains follows, all from one sample in a study of beta chain features in type 1 diabetes. Produced via immunoSEQ multiplex PCR; TCRdb's table is partial and in-frame only. The data contain over 200,000 clones, roughly a tenth of them seen just once; the ten biggest clones take up around 0.017%. The specimen was naive CD4+ T cells from blood. Source of these receptors: a man aged 25-45 years with type 1 diabetes. The conserved cysteine and the conserved F or W are not part of the CDR3 here.

V gene	J gene	CDR3 protein
TRBV5-4	TRBJ1-6	ASSRGGRGSPLH
TRBV5-1	TRBJ2-5	ASSSRLAGGRETQY
TRBV5-1	TRBJ2-1	ASSLVGGNNEQF
TRBV18	TRBJ1-2	ASSTPTDSST
TRBV29-1	TRBJ2-7	SVQRGPYEQY
TRBV19	TRBJ2-1	ASSPSRGRRQQF
TRBV11-2	TRBJ2-2	ASSTLGGHGELF
TRBV14	TRBJ2-1	ASSQARYNEQF
TRBV5-1	TRBJ2-1	ASSLEGTIDEQF
TRBV27	TRBJ1-1	ASSLKGVWTEAF
TRBV7-9	TRBJ2-3	ASSSRRGIDATDTQY
TRBV4-1	TRBJ2-7	ASSQDLTGSYEQY
TRBV9	TRBJ2-1	ASSASGTSGGNEQF
TRBV2	TRBJ1-5	ASSERAQPQH
TRBV4-2	TRBJ2-1	ASSPESLYNEQF
TRBV19	TRBJ2-4	ASSIQPRQNIQY
TRBV5-1	TRBJ2-5	ASSYRGGEETQY
TRBV11-2	TRBJ2-5	ASSLDRGGETQY
TRBV5-6	TRBJ1-6	ASSLEGAGSPLH
TRBV10-3	TRBJ2-7	AISIGTSGDTYEQY
TRBV30	TRBJ1-6	AWSVYRNSPLH
TRBV11-2	TRBJ1-2	ASSFQGNRGNYGYT
TRBV9	TRBJ2-1	ASAMLAGGKNEQF
TRBV25-1	TRBJ2-5	ASSDVSQGETQY
TRBV7-9	TRBJ1-2	ASSLTGQLGYT
TRBV12-5	TRBJ2-5	ASEQGGQETQY
TRBV4-2	TRBJ1-6	ASSLRDRGNSPLH
TRBV4-2	TRBJ1-5	ASSQEAGQPQH
TRBV9	TRBJ2-3	ASVGDSTTDTQY
TRBV9	TRBJ2-1	ASSVNLFNEQF